The clone carrying this TCR beta chain was found many times. The data originate from a study of molecular identifiers for immune sequencing clone quantification. Study-level background: Sequencing covered four of five parts into which replicate RNA from roughly 18,000 or 92,000 naive CD8 cells was split.

Previously described methods and listed TCR primers were employed for the bulk TCR libraries. TCRdb reanalysed the PCR reads using MiXCR and keeps one entry per CDR3 protein. Among 400,000 to 600,000 distinct CDR3 sequences listed, about 20% were seen once. RNA fractions of 10%, 30% or 50% and about 19,000 to 1,100,000 sorted cells were the source of naive CD8 libraries. The V gene's germline CDR1 is MNHEY and CDR2 SVGEGT. Trimming left V 5 bases short and J 8 bases short, with 21 bases between. The CDR3 contains 16 residues. The chain is built from TRBV6-2 or TRBV6-3 and TRBJ1-4; no firm D call. The origin of this receptor is a human donor in good health. Some libraries in this study had Jurkat cell RNA spiked in. Sequencing was carried out using naive CD8+ T cells from blood, with Jurkat cell RNA spiked in. The subset was: FACS-sorted CD8+CD4-CCR7+CD45RA+ naive T cells. CDR3 in DNA: TGTGCCAGCAGTGCCAATACATTGGACCGAGAGGAAAAACTGTTTTTT. This gives the protein CASSANTLDREEKLFF.